These 27 T cell receptor beta chains were sequenced from one sample in a study of graft-versus-host responses after intestinal transplantation (dated by TCRdb to 2020 to 2023). Preparation of the library involved the immunoSEQ multiplex PCR assay. In TCRdb, the immuneACCESS table is reduced to in-frame sequences with V and J assigned. These tables do not hold every clone; where another copy was compared, an unresolved V gene accounts for under half, and the others remain unexplained. This sample lists under 150,000 clones; about 95% were detected once. The ten largest clones capture around 3% of the sample. Per the publication, the time point label means: cells obtained before transplantation from donor or recipient. Antigen specificity for these receptors is unknown. The input for sequencing was unstimulated CD8+ T cells sorted from spleen or lymph node cells, taken before intestinal transplant. These TCRs come from a human donor who received an intestinal transplant.

The chain has TRBV28 and TRBJ2-7, with D perhaps matching TRBD2 (6 bases). The CDR3 length is 14 residues. Germline CDR1 reads MDHEN; CDR2 reads SYDVKM. The ends were cut back, 6 bases at V and 7 bases at J, with 19 bases in the middle. Here the CDR3 reads CASSSLGGGREQYF. DNA of the CDR3: TGTGCCAGCAGCTCCCTTGGGGGAGGACGGGAGCAGTACTTC.

This clone was seen only once. The V and J genes are TRBV7-9 and TRBJ2-5; D is perhaps TRBD2 (5 bases). The CDR3 runs 12 residues. V gave up 2 bases and J gave up 11 bases, with 12 bases separating them. Germline-derived CDR1 and CDR2 are SEHNR and FQNEAQ (reference sequence). The CDR3 sequence: CASSLTGWEQYF. The CDR3, as DNA: TGTGCCAGCAGCTTAACCGGATGGGAGCAGTACTTC.

This chain connects TRBV5-6 to TRBJ1-1; the D is unclear. Germline-derived CDR1 and CDR2 are SGHDT and YYEEEE. V lost 2 bases and J lost 2, with 10 bases in between. There are 14 residues in the CDR3. CDR3 nucleotides: TGTGCCAGCAGCTTCCCGGCAGCTAACACTGAAGCTTTCTTT. Translation: CASSFPAANTEAFF.

The chain joins TRBV4-3 to TRBJ2-3; the D gene is possibly TRBD2 (7 bases). Germline assignment: CDR1 LGHNA and CDR2 YSLEER. V shed 0 bases and J shed 4 bases, with 11 bases lying between them. This CDR3 is built from 15 residues. Here the CDR3 reads CASSQDPGGSDTQYF. CDR3 bases: TGCGCCAGCAGCCAAGATCCGGGGGGCTCAGATACGCAGTATTTT.

This chain connects TRBV7-9 to TRBJ2-7; 8 positions agree with TRBD2. The germline gives CDR1 SEHNR, CDR2 FQNEAQ (reference sequence). V lost 5 bases and J lost 2; bases outside the gene matches: 14. The CDR3 runs 17 residues. The CDR3 coding sequence is TGTGCCAGCAGCGCCACGGAGGCAGCGGGAGAGGCCTACGAGCAGTACTTC. It is translated as CASSATEAAGEAYEQYF.

Worth noting for this clone: Other DNA sequences in this sample translate to the same CDR3. The rearrangement joins TRBV19 to TRBJ2-7; 8 bases line up with TRBD2. Germline CDR1 and CDR2: LNHDA and SQIVND (reference sequence). V shed 1 base, J shed 3 bases, and the junction held 2 bases outside the gene matches. CDR3 length: 14 amino acids. CDR3 DNA: TGTGCCAGTAGTATAGTGAGCGGGAGCTACGAGCAGTACTTC. Translated: CASSIVSGSYEQYF. The entire variable domain, with the rest obtained from reference TRBV19 and TRBJ2-7, is as follows: DGGITQSPKYLFRKEGQNVTLSCEQNLNHDAMYWYRQDPGQGLRLIYYSQIVNDFQKGDIAEGYSVSREKKESFPLTVTSAQKNPTAFYLCASSIVSGSYEQYFGPGTRLTVT.

This rearrangement joins TRBV19 to TRBJ1-1; D not certain. The CDR3 sequence is 12 residues long. V shed 1 base and J shed 4 bases, with 4 bases lying between them. Germline V CDR1 and CDR2: LNHDA, SQIVND (reference sequence). In DNA form, the CDR3 reads TGTGCCAGTAGTATAGGGGTCACTGAAGCTTTCTTT. It encodes CASSIGVTEAFF.

The rearrangement uses TRBV27 and TRBJ2-6; D is tentatively TRBD1 or TRBD2 (5 bases each). The CDR3 spans 15 residues. Germline values: CDR1 MNHEY, CDR2 SMNVEV (reference sequence). Trimming pared 3 bases from V and 2 bases from J, leaving 8 bases between. CDR3: CASSLGTAGANVLTF. The DNA for the CDR3 is TGTGCCAGCAGTTTGGGGACCGCTGGGGCCAACGTCCTGACTTTC.

Details on this clone: Other DNA sequences within the sample encode an identical CDR3. The chain uses TRBV11-2 and TRBJ2-7; TRBD1 matches 10 bases. Germline-derived CDR1 and CDR2 are SGHAT and FQNNGV. The CDR3 runs to 14 residues. Trimming removed 1 base from V and 3 bases from J; junction bases left unmatched: 0. The CDR3 sequence is CASSLGTGGYEQYF. The CDR3 DNA follows: TGTGCCAGCAGCTTAGGGACAGGGGGCTACGAGCAGTACTTC.

In its sample, this clone was seen once. This rearrangement joins TRBV5-1 to TRBJ2-1, with TRBD2 matching 8 bases. From germline, CDR1 is SGHRS and CDR2 YFSETQ. The CDR3 is made up of 15 amino acids. The V segment lost 4 bases and the J segment 7 bases; nucleotides outside the gene matches: 10. The CDR3 protein is CASSPRLAGRNEQFF. The CDR3 region has the DNA TGCGCCAGCAGCCCACGGCTAGCGGGTCGGAATGAGCAGTTCTTC.

Here the CDR3 DNA reads TGTGCCAGCAGTTTACCCGGGCCCCTGACTAGCGGGGTTCTATACAATGAGCAGTTCTTC. This translates into CASSLPGPLTSGVLYNEQFF. The chain links TRBV27 to TRBJ2-1, with 11 bases lining up with TRBD2. This CDR3 comprises 20 residues. Germline CDR1 MNHEY, CDR2 SMNVEV (reference sequence). The J segment lost 4 bases and the V segment lost 2 bases, leaving 16 bases of the junction unmatched.

The chain is built from TRBV7-8 and TRBJ1-2; a possible D gene is TRBD1 (5 bases). The CDR3 length is 15 residues. In germline, CDR1 is SGHVS, CDR2 FQNEAQ. Trimming removed 1 base from V and 4 bases from J, with 13 bases in between. CDR3 in DNA: TGTGCCAGCAGCTTAGTACCAGGGCCCCTCTATGGCTACACCTTC. It encodes CASSLVPGPLYGYTF.

The rearrangement links TRBV6-6 to TRBJ2-3, with D possibly being TRBD2 (5 bases). This CDR3 comprises 15 residues. The germline CDR1 and CDR2 sequences are MNHNY and SVGAGI (reference sequence). V lost 6 bases, J lost 0 bases, and 13 bases lay in between. CDR3 protein: CASSLGEPSTDTQYF. For the CDR3, the DNA is TGTGCCAGCAGCCTCGGGGAGCCTAGCACAGATACGCAGTATTTT.

The J gene is TRBJ2-1, the V gene TRBV4-2, with D perhaps TRBD2 (5 bases). Germline values: CDR1 LGHNA, CDR2 YNFKEQ. CDR3 length: 16 residues. V was shortened by 3 bases and J by 4 bases, with 16 bases between the two germline ends. CDR3 in DNA: TGTGCCAGCAGCCAGGGTCTATGGACTCAATACAATGAGCAGTTCTTC. Amino acid sequence: CASSQGLWTQYNEQFF.

V is TRBV28 and J is TRBJ2-7, with 10 bases fitting TRBD2. Trimming at V came to 8 bases and at J to 2 bases, leaving 3 bases not matched to a gene. The CDR3 sequence is 13 residues long. From germline, CDR1 is MDHEN and CDR2 SYDVKM. CDR3 sequence reads: CASRTSGTYEQYF. The CDR3 DNA sequence: TGTGCCAGCCGGACTAGCGGAACCTACGAGCAGTACTTC.

V gene TRBV5-4 combines with J gene TRBJ1-6; perhaps TRBD1 as D (5 bases). The CDR3 loop spans 14 amino acids. Germline V gene data show CDR1 as SGHNT and CDR2 as YYREEE (reference sequence). V lost 1 base and J lost 7, with 9 bases in between. In nucleotides, the CDR3 is TGTGCCAGCAGCTTGTGGGGCGGGAATTCACCCCTCCACTTT. It specifies CASSLWGGNSPLHF.

A word on this clone: The junction departs from germline at one end; a sequencing error may be responsible. J is TRBJ2-1 and V is TRBV20-1, with D perhaps matching TRBD1 or TRBD2 (5 bases each). This CDR3 spans 11 amino acids. Looked up from germline, CDR1 is DFQATT and CDR2 is SNEGSKA (reference sequence). The CDR3 is CSARGVNEQFF. The CDR3 nucleotides are TGCAGTGCCAGAGGGGTAAATGAGCAGTTCTTC.

The rearrangement links TRBV9 to TRBJ1-1, with D hard to call. The CDR3 runs to 15 residues. Trimming stripped 4 bases from V and 0 bases from J, with 13 bases between. CDR1 SGDLS and CDR2 YYNGEE come from the germline V gene. The CDR3 spells CASSPPTRVNTEAFF. In nucleotides, the CDR3 is TGTGCCAGCAGCCCCCCCACGAGGGTGAACACTGAAGCTTTCTTT.

The chain uses TRBV13 and TRBJ2-1; D is unclear. The ends were cut back, 1 base at V and 4 bases at J, with 5 bases in the middle. This CDR3 has 13 residues. Germline assignment: CDR1 PRHDT and CDR2 FYEKMQ (reference sequence). The CDR3 loop is CASSLVGYNEQFF. In DNA form, the CDR3 reads TGTGCCAGCAGCTTAGTGGGGTACAATGAGCAGTTCTTC.

V usage is TRBV28 and J usage is TRBJ2-7; D ambiguous. Trimming shortened V by 3 bases and J by 3 bases, and 6 bases separated the two germline ends. Germline V gene data show CDR1 as MDHEN and CDR2 as SYDVKM. CDR3 length: 12 residues. As DNA, the CDR3 is TGTGCCAGCAGTTTCGTCAGCTACGAGCAGTACTTC. It yields the protein CASSFVSYEQYF.

This clone was detected only a few times. V is TRBV11-2 and J is TRBJ2-7, with 8 positions matching TRBD2. CDR1 and CDR2 (germline): SGHAT, FQNNGV. Trimming cost V 5 bases and J 5 bases; bases outside gene matches: 8. The CDR3 is 14 residues long. CDR3: CASSGREGQNEQYF. The CDR3 DNA sequence: TGTGCCAGCAGCGGCCGGGAGGGACAAAACGAGCAGTACTTC.

The CDR3 sequence: CATKGEGAIEETQYF. The CDR3 DNA is TGTGCCACCAAGGGAGAGGGGGCAATTGAGGAGACCCAGTACTTC. V and J are TRBV15 and TRBJ2-5; 7 nucleotides match TRBD1. Germline trimming cut 7 bases from V and 5 bases from J; bases unmatched to any gene: 13. The CDR3 has 15 residues. From germline, CDR1 is LNHNV and CDR2 YYDKDF (reference sequence).

V and J are TRBV5-4 and TRBJ1-3; tentative D call: TRBD1 (5 bases). The ends were cut back, 4 bases at V and 0 bases at J, with 11 bases in the middle. Germline CDR1 and CDR2: SGHNT and YYREEE (reference sequence). This CDR3 contains 15 residues. CDR3 sequence reads: CASSPRGGSGNTIYF. CDR3 coding DNA: TGTGCCAGCAGCCCCCGGGGGGGCTCTGGAAACACCATATATTTT. Full variable domain (rest looked up from reference TRBV5-4 and TRBJ1-3): ETGVTQSPTHLIKTRGQQVTLRCSSQSGHNTVSWYQQALGQGPQFIFQYYREEENGRGNFPPRFSGLQFPNYSSELNVNALELDDSALYLCASSPRGGSGNTIYFGEGSWLTVV.

CDR3 in DNA: TGTGCCAGCAGTTTAAAATCCACAGGGTGGGGTGAAAAACTGTTTTTT. Its protein product is CASSLKSTGWGEKLFF. The V call is TRBV28, the J call TRBJ1-4, with D possibly being TRBD1 (6 bases). The CDR3 is made up of 16 amino acids. The V and J ends lost 2 bases and 7 bases respectively, with 17 bases between them. Germline V CDR1 and CDR2: MDHEN, SYDVKM.

J is TRBJ2-1 and V is TRBV4-2; 7 positions agree with TRBD2. Germline loops: CDR1 LGHNA, CDR2 YNFKEQ. The CDR3 runs to 17 residues. After removal of 0 bases from V and 1 base from J, the junction contained 6 bases not matched to a gene. CDR3 amino acids: CASSQDLQRGSYNEQFF. CDR3 bases: TGTGCCAGCAGCCAAGATTTACAGCGGGGTTCCTACAATGAGCAGTTCTTC.

The chain has TRBV6-1 and TRBJ2-5, with D unresolved. The DNA end is more similar to TRBJ2-7, so the J call may be wrong. Germline V lookup: CDR1 MNHNS, CDR2 SASEGT. The CDR3 length is 14 residues. CDR3 nucleotides: TGTGCCAGCAGTGGAGGACCGCCTAGGAACGAGCAGTACTTC. Encoded protein: CASSGGPPRNEQYF.

Comment on this clone: The junction differs from germline at one of its ends, possibly a read error. The sample carries other DNA sequences with the same CDR3. V usage is TRBV5-1 and J usage is TRBJ2-2; 9 bases agree with TRBD1. CDR3 length: 16 residues. CDR1 SGHRS and CDR2 YFSETQ come from the germline V gene. In nucleotides, the CDR3 is TGCGCCAGCAGCTGGCCCGGGACAGGGTCGCCCGGGGAGCTGTTTTTC. Its translation: CASSWPGTGSPGELFF.